This T cell receptor (beta chain) was captured in a study of blood T cells in healthy people across ages. Findings and limits, study-wide: Comparison with aged donors showed that long-lived donors had more naive CD4+ cells and higher diversity.

Sample-barcoded 5' priming and a J-beta primer mix drove a second PCR of 7 to 11 cycles. Samples each returned at least 3 million CDR3-containing paired-end reads. TCRdb reprocessed the 5' RACE reads via MiXCR and lists one record per CDR3 protein. Of about a million distinct CDR3 sequences in the sample, 45% to 50% were seen once. For this clonotype: Its antigen is undetermined.

V lost 4 bases and J lost 0; bases outside the gene matches: 16. Germline CDR1 and CDR2: LGHDT and YNNKEL (reference sequence). This CDR3 comprises 20 residues. Per sample, a minimum of 7 million PBMCs were isolated. The clonotype comes from a man younger than 40 in good health. The rearrangement joins TRBV3-1 to TRBJ2-1; 9 nucleotides line up with TRBD1. The specimen was blood. CDR3 sequence reads: CASSPGRTGVGQGSYNEQFF. The CDR3 DNA is TGTGCCAGCAGCCCGGGACGAACTGGAGTGGGACAGGGCTCCTACAATGAGCAGTTCTTC.